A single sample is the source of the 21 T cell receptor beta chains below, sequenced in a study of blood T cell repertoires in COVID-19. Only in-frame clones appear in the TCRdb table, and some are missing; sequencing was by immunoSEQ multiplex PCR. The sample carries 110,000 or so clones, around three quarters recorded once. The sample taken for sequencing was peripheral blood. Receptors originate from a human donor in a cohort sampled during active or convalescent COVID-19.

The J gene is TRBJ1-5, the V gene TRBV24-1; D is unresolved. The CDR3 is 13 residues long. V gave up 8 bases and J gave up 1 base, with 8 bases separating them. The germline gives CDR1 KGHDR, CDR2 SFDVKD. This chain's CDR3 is CATTSGSNQPQHF. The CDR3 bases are TGTGCCACCACCTCGGGGAGCAATCAGCCCCAGCATTTT.

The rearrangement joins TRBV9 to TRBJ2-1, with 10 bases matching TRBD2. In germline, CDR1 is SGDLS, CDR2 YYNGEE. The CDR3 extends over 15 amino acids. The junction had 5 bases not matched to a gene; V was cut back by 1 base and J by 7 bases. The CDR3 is CASSVSAGGGNEQFF. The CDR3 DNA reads TGTGCCAGCAGCGTATCAGCGGGAGGGGGAAATGAGCAGTTCTTC.

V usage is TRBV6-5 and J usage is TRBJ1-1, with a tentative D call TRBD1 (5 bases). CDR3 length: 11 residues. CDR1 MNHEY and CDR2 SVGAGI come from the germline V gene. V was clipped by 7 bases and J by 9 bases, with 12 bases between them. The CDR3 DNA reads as TGTGCCAGCACAGAAGGGGCTAAAGCTTTCTTT. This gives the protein CASTEGAKAFF.

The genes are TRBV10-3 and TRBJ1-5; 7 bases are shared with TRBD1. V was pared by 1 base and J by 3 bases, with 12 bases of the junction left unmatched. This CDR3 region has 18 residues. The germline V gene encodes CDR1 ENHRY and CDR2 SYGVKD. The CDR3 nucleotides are TGTGCCATCAGTGAGTTTGACAGGGCCCGAACTTTCAATCAGCCCCAGCATTTT. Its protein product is CAISEFDRARTFNQPQHF.

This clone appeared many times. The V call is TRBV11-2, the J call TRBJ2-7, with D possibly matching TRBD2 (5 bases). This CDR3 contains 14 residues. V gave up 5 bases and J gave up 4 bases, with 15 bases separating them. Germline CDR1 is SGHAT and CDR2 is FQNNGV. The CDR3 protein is CASSRTLNAYEQYF. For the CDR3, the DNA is TGTGCCAGCAGCCGGACTCTGAACGCTTACGAGCAGTACTTC. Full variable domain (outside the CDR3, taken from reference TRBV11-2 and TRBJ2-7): EAGVAQSPRYKIIEKRQSVAFWCNPISGHATLYWYQQILGQGPKLLIQFQNNGVVDDSQLPKDRFSAERLKGVDSTLKIQPAKLEDSAVYLCASSRTLNAYEQYFGPGTRLTVT.

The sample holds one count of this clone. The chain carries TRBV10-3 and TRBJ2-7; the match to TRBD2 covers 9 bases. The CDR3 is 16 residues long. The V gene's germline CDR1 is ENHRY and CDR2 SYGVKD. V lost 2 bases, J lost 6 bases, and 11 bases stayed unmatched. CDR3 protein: CAISEMMVSGSTEQYF. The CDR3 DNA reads TGTGCCATCAGTGAGATGATGGTTAGCGGGAGTACCGAGCAGTACTTC.

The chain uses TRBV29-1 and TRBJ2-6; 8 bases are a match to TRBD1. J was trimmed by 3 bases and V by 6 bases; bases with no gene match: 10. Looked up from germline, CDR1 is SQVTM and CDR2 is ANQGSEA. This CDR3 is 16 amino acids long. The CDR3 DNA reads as TGCAGCGTGCCGACAGGGGTTAATAGTGGGGCCAACGTCCTGACTTTC. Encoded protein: CSVPTGVNSGANVLTF.

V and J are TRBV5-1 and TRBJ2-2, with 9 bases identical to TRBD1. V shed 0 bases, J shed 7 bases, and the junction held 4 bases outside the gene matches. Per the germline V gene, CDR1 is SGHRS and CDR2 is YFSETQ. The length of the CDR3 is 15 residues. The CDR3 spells CASSLGTGAGGELFF. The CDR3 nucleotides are TGCGCCAGCAGCTTGGGGACAGGGGCTGGCGGGGAGCTGTTTTTT.

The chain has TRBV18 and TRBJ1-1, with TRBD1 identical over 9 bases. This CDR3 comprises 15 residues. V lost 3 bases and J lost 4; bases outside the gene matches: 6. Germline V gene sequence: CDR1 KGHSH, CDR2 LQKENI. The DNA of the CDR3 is TGTGCCAGCTCACCGCACAGGGGGCTGAGCACTGAAGCTTTCTTT. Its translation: CASSPHRGLSTEAFF.

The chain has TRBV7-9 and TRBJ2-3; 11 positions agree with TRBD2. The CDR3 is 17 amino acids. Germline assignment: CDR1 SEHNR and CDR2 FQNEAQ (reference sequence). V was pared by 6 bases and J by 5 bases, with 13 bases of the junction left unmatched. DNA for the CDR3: TGTGCCAGCAGTTATAATAGCGGGAGGGCCTTCCTAGATACGCAGTATTTT. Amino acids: CASSYNSGRAFLDTQYF.

The CDR3 DNA reads as TGTGCCAGTAATCTCAGCGGGGGGAGGAATGAGCAGTTCTTC. It encodes CASNLSGGRNEQFF. The chain couples TRBV19 to TRBJ2-1, with 9 bases fitting TRBD2. V lost 7 bases, J lost 7 bases, and 8 bases stayed unmatched. CDR3 size: 14 residues. CDR1 is LNHDA, CDR2 SQIVND, per germline (reference sequence).

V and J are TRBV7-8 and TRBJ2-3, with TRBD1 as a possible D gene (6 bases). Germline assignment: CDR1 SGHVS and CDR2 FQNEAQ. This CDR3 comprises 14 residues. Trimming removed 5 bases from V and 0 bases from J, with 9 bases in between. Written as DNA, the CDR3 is TGTGCCAGCAGCCGAGACAGGAGCACAGATACGCAGTATTTT. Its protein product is CASSRDRSTDTQYF.

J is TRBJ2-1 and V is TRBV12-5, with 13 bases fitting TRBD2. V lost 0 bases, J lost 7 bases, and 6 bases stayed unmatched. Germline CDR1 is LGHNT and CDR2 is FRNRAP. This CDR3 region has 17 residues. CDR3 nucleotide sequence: TGTGCTAGTGGTTTGGTACTGGGACTAGCGGGGTGGAATGAGCAGTTCTTC. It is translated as CASGLVLGLAGWNEQFF.

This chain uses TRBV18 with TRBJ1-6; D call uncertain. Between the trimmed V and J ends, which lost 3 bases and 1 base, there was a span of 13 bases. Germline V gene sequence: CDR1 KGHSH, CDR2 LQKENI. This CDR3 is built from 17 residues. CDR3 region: CASSPLPPGSYNSPLHF. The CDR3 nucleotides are TGTGCCAGCTCACCCCTCCCACCCGGTTCCTATAATTCACCCCTCCACTTT.

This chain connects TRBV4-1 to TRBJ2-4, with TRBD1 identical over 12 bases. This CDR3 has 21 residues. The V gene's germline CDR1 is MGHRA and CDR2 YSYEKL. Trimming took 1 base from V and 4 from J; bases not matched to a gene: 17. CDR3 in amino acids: CASSQVVSTGTGGATKNIQYF. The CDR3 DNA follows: TGCGCCAGCAGCCAAGTCGTCTCAACCGGGACAGGGGGCGCAACGAAAAACATTCAGTACTTC.

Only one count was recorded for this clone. The CDR3 DNA reads as TGCGCCAGCAGCCTTTGGGACAGAGGAACCGGGGAGCTGTTTTTT. Its protein is CASSLWDRGTGELFF. The rearrangement uses TRBV4-1 and TRBJ2-2; 7 nucleotides align to TRBD1. CDR3 length equals 15 residues. Germline V gene data show CDR1 as MGHRA and CDR2 as YSYEKL. The V gene end was trimmed by 4 bases and the J gene end by 5 bases; junction bases not matched to a gene: 7.

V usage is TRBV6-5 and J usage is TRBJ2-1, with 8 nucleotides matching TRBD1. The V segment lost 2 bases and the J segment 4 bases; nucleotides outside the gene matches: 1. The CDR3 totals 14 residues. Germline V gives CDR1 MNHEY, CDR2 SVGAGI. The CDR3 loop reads CASSYRDRYNEQFF. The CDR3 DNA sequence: TGTGCCAGCAGTTACAGGGACAGGTACAATGAGCAGTTCTTC.

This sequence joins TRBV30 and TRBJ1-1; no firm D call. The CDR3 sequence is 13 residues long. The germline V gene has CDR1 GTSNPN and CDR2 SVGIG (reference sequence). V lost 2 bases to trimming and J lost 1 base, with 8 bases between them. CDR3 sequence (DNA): TGTGCCTGGAGTCCATTAGCGAACACTGAAGCTTTCTTT. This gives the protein CAWSPLANTEAFF.

CDR3 loop: CASSFGQGKAFF. The DNA for the CDR3 is TGTGCCAGCAGTTTCGGGCAGGGAAAGGCTTTCTTT. J is TRBJ1-1 and V is TRBV27; D is possibly TRBD1 (5 bases). Germline values: CDR1 MNHEY, CDR2 SMNVEV (reference sequence). V dropped 3 bases and J dropped 11 bases, with 13 bases sitting between them. This CDR3 region has 12 residues.

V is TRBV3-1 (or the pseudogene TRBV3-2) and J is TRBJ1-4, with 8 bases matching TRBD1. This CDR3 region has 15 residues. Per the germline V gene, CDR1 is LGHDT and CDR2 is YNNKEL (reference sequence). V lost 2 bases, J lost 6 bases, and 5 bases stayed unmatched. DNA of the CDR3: TGTGCCAGCAGCCAATCCGCGGGACAGGATGAAAAACTGTTTTTT. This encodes CASSQSAGQDEKLFF.

The CDR3 sequence is CASSLRGGVGYEQYF. CDR3 sequence (DNA): TGTGCCAGCAGTTTACGGGGGGGAGTCGGGTACGAGCAGTACTTC. The chain couples TRBV28 to TRBJ2-7, with 8 bases lining up with TRBD2. The V gene's germline CDR1 is MDHEN and CDR2 SYDVKM. The length of the CDR3 is 15 residues. Trimming removed 2 bases from V and 4 bases from J; junction bases left unmatched: 7.